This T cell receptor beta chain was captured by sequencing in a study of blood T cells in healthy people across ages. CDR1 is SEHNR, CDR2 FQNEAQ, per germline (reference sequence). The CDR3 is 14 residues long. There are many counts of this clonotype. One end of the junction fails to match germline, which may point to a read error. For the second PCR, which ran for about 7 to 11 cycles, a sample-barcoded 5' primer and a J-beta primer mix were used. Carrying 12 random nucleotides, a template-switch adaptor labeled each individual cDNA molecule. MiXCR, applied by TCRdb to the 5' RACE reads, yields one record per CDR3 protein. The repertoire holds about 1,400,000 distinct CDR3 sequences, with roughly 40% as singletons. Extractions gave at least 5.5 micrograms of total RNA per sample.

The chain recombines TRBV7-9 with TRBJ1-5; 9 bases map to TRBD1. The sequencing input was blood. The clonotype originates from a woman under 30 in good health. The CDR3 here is CASSLQGADQPQHF. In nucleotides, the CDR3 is TGCGCCAGCAGCTTACAGGGGGCGGATCAGCCCCAGCATTTT. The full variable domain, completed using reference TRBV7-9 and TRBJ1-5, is DTGVSQNPRHKITKRGQNVTFRCDPISEHNRLYWYRQTLGQGPEFLTYFQNEAQLEKSRLLSDRFSAERPKGSFSTLEIQRTEQGDSAMYLCASSLQGADQPQHFGDGTRLSIL.